What follows describes a single TCR beta chain. Its target antigen remains unknown. Base qualities are not provided; no much larger clone lies one nucleotide away. Collaborating institutions collected whole blood in K2EDTA tubes following their own protocols. For TCRbeta analysis, collaborators shipped samples as frozen whole blood, isolated PBMCs, or DNA extracted from either of those sample types. This entry belongs to a study of blood T cell repertoires in COVID-19 (TCRdb year 2020). Notes on the research overall: Collaborator samples came from the United States, Italy and Spain and covered acute and convalescent phases of COVID-19. The material from the prospective study consisted of cDNA or gDNA derived from T cells, B-cell-depleted T cells, or PBMCs. Sample metadata almost always included a de-identified subject ID, COVID-19 status, age in years and sex. The repertoires were made available in a free public database intended to serve as a resource for research on the immune response to SARS-CoV-2. Samples came from the ongoing ImmuneRACE study (first 160 participants) plus 1,254 subjects from 6 global collaborators. The dataset comprised deeply sampled blood TCRbeta repertoires from subjects exposed to, actively infected with, or recovered from COVID-19. HLA class I and class II types, where available, came from metadata supplied by the sample provider rather than from assay-based typing. General findings and caveats noted by the study authors: The amount of clinical and demographic metadata varied by source and participant and was provided uncurated.

The CDR3, from cysteine to phenylalanine, totals 14 residues. The sequence is cut down to CDR3 DNA, 42 bases in frame from base 1. The germline V gene encodes CDR1 PRHDT and CDR2 FYEKMQ (reference sequence). V is pared back by 5 bases and J by 4 bases, with 14 bases lying between the germline termini. TCRbeta CDR3 regions were amplified from genomic DNA using the immunoSEQ Assay, a bias-controlled multiplex PCR. On the study's bioinformatics: Nucleated cell counts per sample were estimated from amplification of reference gene primers within the assay. Sequence reads were collapsed and filtered to measure the absolute abundance of every unique TCRbeta CDR3 rearrangement. For each sample, productive Simpson clonality was calculated as the square root of Simpson's diversity index across productive rearrangements. TCRdb took over this immuneACCESS table, retaining in-frame rearrangements with V and J assigned. Such tables are incomplete; in checked studies, under half of the missing clones stem from an unresolved V gene, and the remainder is unexplained. V and J calls and clone size follow that table, whereas D and trimming were derived from the DNA. The sample data list 130,000 to 150,000 clones, and 84% of these were observed just once. The ten largest account for 5.5% to 7% of the sample.

Rearrangement joined TRBV13 to TRBJ1-2, with a weak D call of TRBD1 (5 bases match). Sequenced: peripheral blood. The TCR originated in a human donor in a cohort sampled during active COVID-19. At the DNA level, the sequence is TGTGCCAGCAGCACTTATACAGGTGGCTATGGCTACACCTTC. This sequence encodes CASSTYTGGYGYTF.